A selection of T cell receptor beta chains follows, all from one sample in a study of shared clonotypes between healthy human individuals. Libraries were prepared by immunoSEQ multiplex PCR; TCRdb keeps only in-frame clonotypes and omits some of them. The repertoire holds over a million clones, with 70% to 80% as singletons. The sequencing sample was made of memory CD4+ T cells sorted from blood. Receptors originate from a man aged 18 to 29 in good health. CDR3s include the opening cysteine and the closing phenylalanine or tryptophan. D genes are given only for firm matches. The size field is filled for only some rows; it gives once, few, many or a size class.

clone_size,v_call,d_call,j_call,cdr3_nt,cdr3_aa
few,TRBV29-1,NA,TRBJ1-2,TGCAGCGTTGAAGAGACGGACACTAACTATGGCTACACCTTC,CSVEETDTNYGYTF
NA,TRBV4-2,TRBD2,TRBJ2-5,TGTGCCAGCAGCCAATCTTTAGCGGGGGCAGAGACCCAGTACTTC,CASSQSLAGAETQYF
NA,TRBV5-6,NA,TRBJ2-3,TGTGCCAGCAGTGCCCCTAGGAAGAGCACAGATACGCAGTATTTT,CASSAPRKSTDTQYF
NA,TRBV11-2,NA,TRBJ2-7,TGTGCCAGCAGCTCCTACTTGGGCGAGCAGTACTTC,CASSSYLGEQYF
NA,TRBV5-6,NA,TRBJ1-1,TGTGCCAGCAGCTCGCTCCGTGGGGGGTGGCTTGAGGCTGAAGCTTTCTTT,CASSSLRGGWLEAEAFF
NA,TRBV30,TRBD1,TRBJ1-6,TGTGCCTGGAGTGACAGGGGTTGGTACTCACCCCTCCACTTT,CAWSDRGWYSPLHF
once,TRBV6-1,NA,TRBJ1-2,TGTGCCAGCAGTGAGTCGGCAGTGAACTACTATGGCTACACCTTC,CASSESAVNYYGYTF
NA,TRBV27,NA,TRBJ1-1,TGTGCCAGCAGTTTAAACAGGGTCTGGGACACTGAAGCTTTCTTT,CASSLNRVWDTEAFF
NA,TRBV6-1,TRBD2,TRBJ2-5,TGTGCCAGCAGTGGGACTAGCCTCCAAGAGACCCAGTACTTC,CASSGTSLQETQYF
few,TRBV7-9,TRBD1,TRBJ1-6,TGTGCCAGCAGCTTACAGGGGGCTTCACCCCTCCACTTT,CASSLQGASPLHF
few,TRBV5-1,NA,TRBJ1-1,TGCGCCAGCAGCTTGGTTAAGGGCGGGAACACTGAAGCTTTCTTT,CASSLVKGGNTEAFF
NA,TRBV10-2,NA,TRBJ2-5,TGCGCCAGCAGTGACTCGGGAGCAGAGACCCAGTACTTC,CASSDSGAETQYF
NA,TRBV11-3,NA,TRBJ1-6,TGTGCCAGCAGCGTAGGACGGAATCCTCACTTT,CASSVGRNPHF
NA,TRBV6-6,TRBD1,TRBJ1-5,TGTGCCAGTACAGGGGTTTCACATCAGCCCCAGCATTTT,CASTGVSHQPQHF
NA,TRBV16,NA,TRBJ1-1,TGTGCCAGCAGCCAAGACTCGCTACTGGGGGCTTTCTTT,CASSQDSLLGAFF
NA,TRBV4-3,NA,TRBJ2-1,TGCGCCAGCAGCCAGCCTGAGGACAATGAGCAGTTCTTC,CASSQPEDNEQFF
NA,TRBV5-1,NA,TRBJ1-2,TGCGCCAGCAGCTTGGATTCGTATGGCTACACCTTC,CASSLDSYGYTF
NA,TRBV7-8,NA,TRBJ2-2,TGTGCCAGCAGCGAGGGGGGGAACACCGGGGAGCTGTTTTTT,CASSEGGNTGELFF
NA,TRBV5-1,NA,TRBJ2-7,TGCGCCAGCAGCTTGGAGGGGGGGACAGGATACTACGAGCAGTACTTC,CASSLEGGTGYYEQYF
few,TRBV2,TRBD1,TRBJ1-2,TGTGCCAGCAGTCTCGACAGGGTGTATGGCTACACCTTC,CASSLDRVYGYTF
few,TRBV27,TRBD1,TRBJ2-5,TGTGCCAGCAGTTCGAGACAGGGGCAGACCCAGTACTTC,CASSSRQGQTQYF
few,TRBV29-1,NA,TRBJ1-5,TGCAGCGTCAAGGACAGCTATAGCAATCAGCCCCAGCATTTT,CSVKDSYSNQPQHF
NA,TRBV15,NA,TRBJ2-1,TGTGCCACCAGCACTACGGTGGGACTTACCTACAATGAGCAGTTCTTC,CATSTTVGLTYNEQFF
NA,TRBV6-1,NA,TRBJ2-7,TGTGCCAGCAGTGAAGGTGGGAGCAGCTACGAGCAGTACTTC,CASSEGGSSYEQYF
NA,TRBV10-3,NA,TRBJ2-1,TGTGCCATCAGTGAGTCGATTTCAGGGGTCCCTCCCAATGAGCAGTTCTTC,CAISESISGVPPNEQFF
few,TRBV28,NA,TRBJ2-7,TGTGCCAGCAGTCATCGATACACGCCCTACGAGCAGTACTTC,CASSHRYTPYEQYF
NA,TRBV5-6,NA,TRBJ1-2,TGTGCCAGCAGCACCTCTTCGACCCGGGGGAACTATGGCTACACCTTC,CASSTSSTRGNYGYTF
NA,TRBV2,NA,TRBJ1-2,TGTGCCAGCAGTGCCCTTCAGTGGGGCTACACCTTC,CASSALQWGYTF
NA,TRBV11-2,NA,TRBJ2-7,TGTGCCAGCAGCCCCGTAGCCCTGGGAAACGAGCAGTACTTC,CASSPVALGNEQYF
NA,TRBV9,TRBD2,TRBJ2-3,TGTGCCAGCAACCTAGCGGGGGGGACAGATACGCAGTATTTT,CASNLAGGTDTQYF
NA,TRBV19,NA,TRBJ1-6,TGTGCCAGTAGTATAGGAGGAGGCACATCACCCCTCCACTTT,CASSIGGGTSPLHF
many,TRBV5-8,TRBD1,TRBJ2-2,TGTGCCAGCAGTGGGACAGCCCTAGGGGAGCTGTTTTTT,CASSGTALGELFF
NA,TRBV11-2,TRBD1,TRBJ2-5,TGTGCCAGCAGCTCCGGACAGGGAGGTTTTGAGACCCAGTACTTC,CASSSGQGGFETQYF
NA,TRBV7-2,NA,TRBJ1-1,TGTGCCAGCGGTCCGGACAGACTGAACACTGAAGCTTTCTTT,CASGPDRLNTEAFF
few,TRBV19,TRBD2,TRBJ2-5,TGTGCCAGTAGTACAGGACTAGCGGGTGAGACCCAGTACTTC,CASSTGLAGETQYF
NA,TRBV5-5,NA,TRBJ2-6,TGTGCCAGCAGACCGCAGATTCCCTCTGGGGCCAACGTCCTGACTTTC,CASRPQIPSGANVLTF
NA,TRBV30,NA,TRBJ2-5,TGTGCCTGGAGCAGTACAGGGAACTATCAAGAGACCCAGTACTTC,CAWSSTGNYQETQYF
NA,TRBV5-6,NA,TRBJ2-7,TGTGCCAGCAGCCCCCGGACGGTGACCTACGAGCAGTACTTC,CASSPRTVTYEQYF
NA,TRBV2,NA,TRBJ2-3,TGTGCCAGCAATGGGGACGCTAGAGGCGCAGATACGCAGTATTTT,CASNGDARGADTQYF
NA,TRBV30,NA,TRBJ1-1,TGTGCCTGGAGTGTGTGGGGGAACACTGAAGCTTTCTTT,CAWSVWGNTEAFF
once,TRBV7-3,NA,TRBJ2-1,TGTGCCAGCAGCTTAACGGATCAAGCCGATGAGCAGTTCTTC,CASSLTDQADEQFF
NA,TRBV6-1,NA,TRBJ1-4,TGTGCCAGCAGTGAAGCTAGGACCATCGCTAATGAAAAACTGTTTTTT,CASSEARTIANEKLFF
NA,TRBV30,NA,TRBJ1-2,TGTGCCTGGAGGCAGGCTAACTATGGCTACACCTTC,CAWRQANYGYTF
NA,TRBV6-6,NA,TRBJ2-2,TGTGCCAGCAGTTACTCTACAGGGCCCGGGGAGCTGTTTTTT,CASSYSTGPGELFF
few,TRBV18,NA,TRBJ2-1,TGTGCCAGCTCACCACAGGTTACAGAGCAGTTCTTC,CASSPQVTEQFF
many,TRBV30,NA,TRBJ1-1,TGTGCCTGGTTTAAGAACACTGAAGCTTTCTTT,CAWFKNTEAFF
NA,TRBV10-3,TRBD1,TRBJ1-1,TGTGCCATCAGGGGGACAGGACGGGACACTGAAGCTTTCTTT,CAIRGTGRDTEAFF
few,TRBV28,NA,TRBJ1-4,TGTGCCAGCAGTTTAGGGGGGTCACAGGAAAAACTGTTTTTT,CASSLGGSQEKLFF
few,TRBV30,NA,TRBJ1-2,TGTGCCGGGACCTCCCCGGTGGGCTATGGCTACACCTTC,CAGTSPVGYGYTF
few,TRBV6-1,TRBD1,TRBJ1-5,TGTGCCAGCAGTCCTACAGGGGGCTATCAGCCCCAGCATTTT,CASSPTGGYQPQHF
few,TRBV30,NA,TRBJ1-1,TGTGCCTGGAGTGTACAGGTCTCACAGAACACTGAAGCTTTCTTT,CAWSVQVSQNTEAFF
NA,TRBV28,NA,TRBJ1-1,TGTGCCAGCAGTTTAGAACCGTTGGCGGCTGAAGCTTTCTTT,CASSLEPLAAEAFF
NA,TRBV5-1,TRBD1,TRBJ2-1,TGCGCCAGCAGCTCTTCCGGGACAGGGGCCTACAATGAGCAGTTCTTC,CASSSSGTGAYNEQFF
NA,TRBV9,TRBD1,TRBJ1-2,TGTGCCAGCAGCGGACAGGGCGACTATGGCTACACCTTC,CASSGQGDYGYTF
NA,TRBV2,NA,TRBJ2-3,TGTGCCAGCAAGGCTGGAGGGGGTACAGATACGCAGTATTTT,CASKAGGGTDTQYF
once,TRBV28,NA,TRBJ1-2,TGTGCCAGCAGTTTGCCCGCCAATACTAACTATGGCTACACCTTC,CASSLPANTNYGYTF
few,TRBV28,NA,TRBJ1-1,TGTGCCAGCAGTTTACCTCTGAACACTGAAGCTTTCTTT,CASSLPLNTEAFF
NA,TRBV2,NA,TRBJ1-5,TGTGCCAGCAGTGGGGCAAGTTATAGCAATCAGCCCCAGCATTTT,CASSGASYSNQPQHF
NA,TRBV5-6,NA,TRBJ1-2,TGTGCCAGCAGCTTCCTAAACGCCGGGCTTCAACGCAATGGCTACACCTTC,CASSFLNAGLQRNGYTF
NA,TRBV27,TRBD2,TRBJ2-1,TGTGCCAGCAGGAGACTAGCGGTGTACAATGAGCAGTTCTTC,CASRRLAVYNEQFF